The next 6 T cell receptor beta chains were all read from a single sample in a study of blood T cell repertoires in COVID-19. Sequencing was performed with immunoSEQ multiplex PCR; in TCRdb, only in-frame clones are kept and a portion is missing. The sample holds hundreds of thousands of clones, roughly nine tenths seen once. Sequences were obtained from peripheral blood. The receptors originated from a man aged 18 to 35 with COVID-19, enrolled during active disease.

This sequence joins TRBV2 and TRBJ2-3; a weak D match, TRBD1 (6 bases). Germline-derived CDR1 and CDR2 are SNHLY and FYNNEI. Trimming pared 5 bases from V and 2 bases from J, leaving 14 bases between. The CDR3 has 15 residues. The CDR3 spells CASSKQGTITDTQYF. DNA of the CDR3: TGTGCCAGCAGTAAGCAGGGGACAATCACAGATACGCAGTATTTT.

V and J are TRBV7-3 and TRBJ2-7, with 9 bases identical to TRBD2. CDR1 SGHTA and CDR2 FQGTGA come from the germline V gene. V was pared by 5 bases and J by 0 bases, with 2 bases of the junction left unmatched. The CDR3 has 14 residues. The CDR3 DNA reads TGTGCCAGCAGCGATAGCGGGAGCTCCTACGAGCAGTACTTC. Its translation: CASSDSGSSYEQYF.

This chain uses TRBV5-1 with TRBJ1-5, with D perhaps matching TRBD1 (5 bases). This CDR3 contains 15 residues. Germline loops: CDR1 SGHRS, CDR2 YFSETQ. The V and J ends lost 0 bases and 3 bases respectively, with 10 bases between them. Here the CDR3 DNA reads TGCGCCAGCAGCTTGGAGGCAGGGCCCAATCAGCCCCAGCATTTT. Its translation is CASSLEAGPNQPQHF.

The chain is built from TRBV5-1 and TRBJ2-3; 8 nucleotides line up with TRBD2. This CDR3 has 14 residues. The germline V gene encodes CDR1 SGHRS and CDR2 YFSETQ. J lost 5 bases, V lost 5 bases, and 7 bases had no gene match. CDR3 amino acids: CASSPGTRVDTQYF. The CDR3 region has the DNA TGCGCCAGCAGTCCCGGGACTAGAGTAGATACGCAGTATTTT.

The gene calls are TRBV6-6 and TRBJ2-7; 14 bases map to TRBD2. Unmatched junction bases numbered 18, after V lost 5 bases and J lost 3 bases. This CDR3 spans 20 amino acids. Germline loops: CDR1 MNHNY, CDR2 SVGAGI (reference sequence). The DNA of the CDR3 is TGTGCCAGCAGTCTACGCAGAGGGACTAGCGGGAGAACCCCAAACTACGAGCAGTACTTC. Translation: CASSLRRGTSGRTPNYEQYF.

The CDR3 DNA follows: TGTGCCTGGAGTGTACCCAGCGGGGGGAACAATGAGCAGTTCTTC. Its protein is CAWSVPSGGNNEQFF. V and J are TRBV30 and TRBJ2-1, with 9 bases that match TRBD2. With 0 bases clipped from V and 5 bases from J, the junction kept 5 bases outside the gene matches. The CDR3 extends over 15 amino acids. Germline V CDR1 and CDR2: GTSNPN, SVGIG (reference sequence).